Following are 26 T cell receptor beta chains from one sample sequenced in a study of T cells in Graves' hyperthyroidism and ophthalmopathy. Using RNA transcripts as the source, TCR beta CDR3 regions were amplified. An initial round of RT-PCR targeting the TCR CDR3 relied on the HTBI primer set. TCRdb reprocessed the multiplex PCR reads with MiXCR, giving one entry per CDR3 protein. The sample lists about 640,000 distinct CDR3 sequences; about a fifth were seen once. The sample consisted of blood. These receptors all come from a man younger than 45 with Graves' ophthalmopathy.

Turning to this clonotype: With a much larger clone just one base away, this may be a read error. Here the CDR3 omits its conserved ending phenylalanine or tryptophan, so a read error is the likely source. J is TRBJ1-1 and V is TRBV28, with 7 nucleotides matching TRBD1. The CDR3 is made up of 15 amino acids. Germline CDR1 reads MDHEN; CDR2 reads SYDVKM. J gave up 1 base and V 5 bases, and 7 bases lay outside the gene matches. CDR3 protein: CASSDRDRANTEAFY. The CDR3 nucleotides are TGTGCCAGCAGTGACCGTGACAGGGCGAACACTGAAGCTTTCTAT.

CDR3 sequence: CSAGVVPNEKLFF. The CDR3 region has the DNA TGCAGCGCTGGCGTCGTCCCAAATGAAAAACTGTTTTTT. The rearrangement uses TRBV29-1 and TRBJ1-4; D uncertain. This CDR3 has 13 amino acids. V gave up 7 bases and J gave up 5 bases, with 14 bases separating them. Germline V gene data show CDR1 as SQVTM and CDR2 as ANQGSEA.

The genes are TRBV25-1 and TRBJ2-1; the match to TRBD2 covers 8 bases. The J segment lost 4 bases and the V segment lost 4 bases, leaving 9 bases of the junction unmatched. This CDR3 is 16 amino acids long. CDR1 is MGHDK, CDR2 SYGVNS, per germline. For the CDR3, the DNA is TGTGCCAGCAGTGGCCGGGAGGGAAATATTTACAATGAGCAGTTCTTC. It codes for CASSGREGNIYNEQFF.

The chain links TRBV6-5 to TRBJ1-2; D possibly corresponds to TRBD1 (6 bases). The CDR3 spans 15 residues. Germline V gene data show CDR1 as MNHEY and CDR2 as SVGAGI. Trimming removed 0 bases from V and 2 bases from J, with 10 bases in between. The CDR3 region has the DNA TGTGCCAGCAGTTACTCGATGGGGGGCAACTATGGCTACACCTTC. Translation: CASSYSMGGNYGYTF.

Details on this clonotype: A single base separates this from a much larger clone, so it may be a read error. The V and J genes are TRBV25-1 and TRBJ1-1; D ambiguous. In germline, CDR1 is MGHDK, CDR2 SYGVNS. This CDR3 is built from 12 residues. Trimming removed 2 bases from V and 1 base from J, with 2 bases in between. The CDR3, as DNA: TGTGCCAGCAGTGAACCGAACACTGAAGCTTTCTTT. Encoded protein: CASSEPNTEAFF. Based on the CDR3 plus reference TRBV25-1 and TRBJ1-1, the full variable domain is EADIYQTPRYLVIGTGKKITLECSQTMGHDKMYWYQQDPGMELHLIHYSYGVNSTEKGDLSSESTVSRIRTEHFPLTLESARPSHTSQYLCASSEPNTEAFFGQGTRLTVV.

The chain combines TRBV4-1 with TRBJ2-7, with TRBD2 matching over 13 bases. The CDR3 totals 16 residues. V trimming: 6 bases; J trimming: 2 bases; junction bases outside the gene matches: 7. In germline, CDR1 is MGHRA, CDR2 YSYEKL. The chain's CDR3 is CASSEFGTSGAYEQYF. In DNA, the CDR3 is TGCGCCAGCAGTGAGTTTGGGACTAGCGGGGCCTACGAGCAGTACTTC.

This chain links TRBV18 with TRBJ1-5; a possible D gene is TRBD1 (5 bases). The CDR3 covers 16 residues. V was clipped by 2 bases and J by 0 bases, with 11 bases between them. Germline CDR1 is KGHSH and CDR2 is LQKENI. The CDR3 coding sequence is TGTGCCAGCTCACCATTCCGACAGCCTAGCAATCAGCCCCAGCATTTT. This gives the protein CASSPFRQPSNQPQHF.

This clonotype was picked up a small number of times. A read error may produce the germline difference seen at one junction end. J is TRBJ1-2 and V is TRBV5-1, with D perhaps TRBD1 (5 bases). CDR1 is SGHRS and CDR2 is YFSETQ in the germline V gene. This CDR3 comprises 13 residues. The CDR3 region has the DNA TGCGCCAGCAGTTATCAGGGTGACTATGGCTACATCTTC. Translated: CASSYQGDYGYIF.

This clonotype was picked up many times. V and J are TRBV15 and TRBJ2-7; D might be TRBD2 (6 bases). Deletions cut 3 bases from V and 7 bases from J, with 22 bases between. CDR1 is LNHNV and CDR2 is YYDKDF in the germline V gene (reference sequence). The CDR3 spans 16 residues. This CDR3 is CATSRQKGGPGSEQYF. The CDR3 region has the DNA TGTGCCACCAGCAGGCAGAAGGGTGGGCCCGGGAGTGAGCAGTACTTC.

This clonotype occurred a few times. The chain links TRBV20-1 to TRBJ2-1, with D unresolved. CDR1 and CDR2 from the germline V gene are DFQATT and SNEGSKA (reference sequence). The CDR3 is 15 residues long. The ends were cut back, 3 bases at V and 0 bases at J, with 12 bases in the middle. Written as DNA, the CDR3 is TGCAGTGCTAGGGAATCAGCGTACTCCTACAATGAGCAGTTCTTC. Amino acids: CSARESAYSYNEQFF.

In its sample, this clonotype was seen a few times. The V and J genes are TRBV11-2 and TRBJ1-1, with 8 bases identical to TRBD1. The trim removed 4 bases at V and 1 base at J, leaving 5 bases unmatched. Germline loops: CDR1 SGHAT, CDR2 FQNNGV. The CDR3 has 15 residues. The CDR3 reads CASSWVGTGNTEAFF. Here the CDR3 DNA reads TGTGCCAGCAGCTGGGTGGGGACAGGGAACACTGAAGCTTTCTTT.

In its sample, this clonotype was seen a few times. The chain employs TRBV12-3 or TRBV12-4 and TRBJ1-2, with a possible D match to TRBD1 (5 bases). With 3 bases removed from V and 5 bases from J, the gap between germline ends came to 13 bases. The CDR3 sequence is 14 residues long. The CDR3 loop is CASSFGPRGYGYTF. CDR3 nucleotides: TGTGCCAGCAGTTTTGGGCCCCGGGGGTATGGCTACACCTTC.

The chain combines TRBV28 with TRBJ2-1; the D gene is possibly TRBD2 (7 bases). V was pared by 8 bases and J by 4 bases, with 18 bases between. The CDR3 is 15 residues long. Germline CDR1 reads MDHEN; CDR2 reads SYDVKM. The DNA for the CDR3 is TGTGCCAGCTCCCAGGGGTCCGGGGGGTACAATGAGCAGTTCTTC. This translates into CASSQGSGGYNEQFF.

This clonotype was seen a few times. The chain recombines TRBV6-1 with TRBJ2-7, with 10 bases that match TRBD2. Per germline, CDR1 MNHNS and CDR2 SASEGT. CDR3 length: 15 amino acids. Trimming took 4 bases from V and 7 from J; bases not matched to a gene: 10. As DNA, the CDR3 is TGTGCCAGCAGTGCGATTCTAGCGGGAGTTGGAGAGCAGTACTTC. Translated: CASSAILAGVGEQYF.

CDR3 coding DNA: TGTGCCTGGGAGCGGGGGGGGGACAATGAGCAGTACTTC. Encoded protein: CAWERGGDNEQYF. The chain is built from TRBV30 and TRBJ2-1, with 10 positions matching TRBD2. The J call is in doubt because the DNA end fits TRBJ2-7 better. Germline V gene sequence: CDR1 GTSNPN, CDR2 SVGIG (reference sequence). CDR3 length equals 13 residues.

The chain couples TRBV11-1 to TRBJ2-3, with TRBD2 matching over 9 bases. The CDR3 extends over 15 amino acids. J lost 4 bases, V lost 5 bases, and 7 bases had no gene match. Germline assignment: CDR1 SGHAT and CDR2 FQDESV (reference sequence). This CDR3 is CASSPLAGISDTQYF. The CDR3 DNA sequence: TGTGCCAGCAGCCCTCTAGCGGGAATCTCAGATACGCAGTATTTT. Full variable domain (missing parts from reference TRBV11-1 and TRBJ2-3): EAEVAQSPRYKITEKSQAVAFWCDPISGHATLYWYRQILGQGPELLVQFQDESVVDDSQLPKDRFSAERLKGVDSTLKIQPAELGDSAMYLCASSPLAGISDTQYFGPGTRLTVL.

This clonotype turned up a few times. The chain joins TRBV15 to TRBJ1-1; tentatively, D is TRBD1 (5 bases). In germline, CDR1 is LNHNV, CDR2 YYDKDF (reference sequence). The CDR3 covers 13 residues. Trimming took 4 bases from V and 0 from J, leaving 6 bases between them. In DNA form, the CDR3 reads TGTGCCACCAGCACGACAGTGAACACTGAAGCTTTCTTT. Amino acids: CATSTTVNTEAFF. Combining the CDR3 with reference TRBV15 and TRBJ1-1 gives the whole variable domain DAMVIQNPRYQVTQFGKPVTLSCSQTLNHNVMYWYQQKSSQAPKLLFHYYDKDFNNEADTPDNFQSRRPNTSFCFLDIRSPGLGDTAMYLCATSTTVNTEAFFGQGTRLTVV.

In this sample, this clonotype turned up many times. V and J are TRBV11-2 and TRBJ1-1; D ambiguous. Germline values: CDR1 SGHAT, CDR2 FQNNGV. The CDR3 length is 14 residues. The V gene lost 2 bases and the J gene lost 0 bases, with 7 bases spanning the gap. The CDR3 coding sequence is TGTGCCAGCAGCTTATCTGACATGAACACTGAAGCTTTCTTT. Translated, it gives CASSLSDMNTEAFF. Variable domain in full (rest from reference TRBV11-2 and TRBJ1-1): EAGVAQSPRYKIIEKRQSVAFWCNPISGHATLYWYQQILGQGPKLLIQFQNNGVVDDSQLPKDRFSAERLKGVDSTLKIQPAKLEDSAVYLCASSLSDMNTEAFFGQGTRLTVV.

This chain links TRBV28 with TRBJ2-5; 14 bases map to TRBD2. J lost 5 bases, V lost 5 bases, and 7 bases had no gene match. Germline CDR1 MDHEN, CDR2 SYDVKM. The CDR3 covers 16 residues. CDR3 protein: CASSIGTSGSWETQYF. In DNA, the CDR3 is TGTGCCAGCAGTATCGGGACTAGCGGGAGTTGGGAGACCCAGTACTTC.

This clonotype was seen many times. The chain uses TRBV29-1 and TRBJ1-1; no clear D gene. This CDR3 spans 12 amino acids. Germline lookup yields CDR1 SQVTM and CDR2 ANQGSEA. V was cut by 4 bases and J by 4 bases, with 10 bases left in between. The CDR3 DNA is TGCAGCGTTGTTGCGGATCGCACTGAAGCTTTCTTT. Its translation: CSVVADRTEAFF.

The rearrangement joins TRBV28 to TRBJ2-7; D could derive from TRBD1 or TRBD2 (5 bases each). Trimming took 1 base from V and 5 from J, leaving 9 bases between them. Germline lookup yields CDR1 MDHEN and CDR2 SYDVKM. CDR3 size: 13 residues. Here the CDR3 DNA reads TGTGCCAGCAGTTTATATCGAGGGGACGAGCAGTACTTC. The encoded protein is CASSLYRGDEQYF.

This clonotype turned up a few times. The gene calls are TRBV13 and TRBJ2-2; 11 bases match TRBD1. The germline V gene encodes CDR1 PRHDT and CDR2 FYEKMQ (reference sequence). The CDR3 has 15 residues. V lost 5 bases to trimming and J lost 6 bases; unmatched junction nucleotides: 5. CDR3 in amino acids: CASSRPGQGAGELFF. As DNA, the CDR3 is TGTGCCAGCAGCCGGCCGGGACAGGGGGCCGGGGAGCTGTTTTTT.

Many counts were recorded for this clonotype. The chain couples TRBV18 to TRBJ2-3, with D unresolved. From germline, CDR1 is KGHSH and CDR2 LQKENI. The CDR3 sequence is 13 residues long. Trimming pared 2 bases from V and 8 bases from J, leaving 11 bases between. CDR3 sequence reads: CASSPESGSTQYF. The CDR3 DNA sequence: TGTGCCAGCTCACCAGAAAGTGGGTCTACGCAGTATTTT.

This clonotype was recorded many times. CDR3 bases: TGTGCCAGCAGCTTAGGGGGGACAGGCAGTCGCTACGAGCAGTACTTC. Translating gives CASSLGGTGSRYEQYF. The chain employs TRBV11-2 and TRBJ2-7; TRBD1 agrees at 8 bases. Germline trimming cut 1 base from V and 3 bases from J; bases unmatched to any gene: 8. This CDR3 has 16 residues. From germline, CDR1 is SGHAT and CDR2 FQNNGV.

This clonotype was observed many times. This chain connects TRBV20-1 to TRBJ2-3, with a weak D call TRBD1 (6 bases). The CDR3 has 11 residues. CDR1 and CDR2 from the germline V gene are DFQATT and SNEGSKA (reference sequence). CDR3 sequence reads: CSTGLADTQYF. The CDR3 bases are TGCAGCACAGGGCTCGCAGATACGCAGTATTTT.

This clonotype has a handful of counts. The V gene is TRBV28, the J gene TRBJ2-2; D is ambiguous. This CDR3 comprises 14 residues. The germline V and J ends were trimmed by 3 bases and 3 bases, with 8 bases remaining between them. Germline V CDR1 and CDR2: MDHEN, SYDVKM. The CDR3 loop reads CASSFVRYTGELFF. Written as DNA, the CDR3 is TGTGCCAGCAGTTTCGTTCGGTACACCGGGGAGCTGTTTTTT.